These 16 T cell receptor beta chains originate from one sample sequenced in a study of T cell responses to AZD1222 COVID-19 vaccine. Produced via immunoSEQ multiplex PCR; TCRdb's table is partial and in-frame only. Of around 130,000 clones in the sample, about 86% are singletons; the top ten hold 9.5% to 15%. The specimen comprised peripheral blood, sampled on day 0 of AZD1222 vaccination. These receptors all come from an adult in good health.

The J gene is TRBJ1-2, the V gene TRBV2, with D tentatively TRBD1 (5 bases). V gave up 1 base and J gave up 6 bases, with 12 bases separating them. The CDR3 is 14 residues long. Germline CDR1 reads SNHLY; CDR2 reads FYNNEI. This CDR3 is CASSEGQWGNGYTF. CDR3 in DNA: TGTGCCAGCAGTGAAGGGCAATGGGGCAATGGCTACACCTTC.

The CDR3 sequence is CASSLLGGAVDTQYF. The CDR3 DNA is TGTGCCAGCAGCTTACTGGGCGGGGCTGTAGATACGCAGTATTTT. The chain uses TRBV11-1 and TRBJ2-3; D perhaps matches TRBD2 (6 bases). Germline V CDR1 and CDR2: SGHAT, FQDESV (reference sequence). The CDR3 length is 15 residues. Trimming pared 2 bases from V and 5 bases from J, leaving 14 bases between. Full variable domain (remainder filled in from reference TRBV11-1 and TRBJ2-3): EAEVAQSPRYKITEKSQAVAFWCDPISGHATLYWYRQILGQGPELLVQFQDESVVDDSQLPKDRFSAERLKGVDSTLKIQPAELGDSAMYLCASSLLGGAVDTQYFGPGTRLTVL.

The V and J genes are TRBV7-2 and TRBJ2-2, with 8 bases fitting TRBD2. Germline CDR1 SGHTA, CDR2 FQGNSA. This CDR3 has 14 amino acids. With V trimmed by 5 bases and J by 5 bases, 4 bases remained unmatched. The CDR3 DNA reads TGTGCCAGCAGCCCCCGGGGGGGAACCGGGGAGCTGTTTTTT. It specifies CASSPRGGTGELFF.

This chain joins TRBV9 and TRBJ2-2; possibly TRBD2 for D (9 bases). Germline values: CDR1 SGDLS, CDR2 YYNGEE. This CDR3 is 16 amino acids long. V was clipped by 6 bases and J by 6 bases, with 21 bases between them. CDR3 sequence (DNA): TGTGCCAGCACCACAGGGGGTGCGGGAGGGCCCGGGGAGCTGTTTTTT. It specifies CASTTGGAGGPGELFF. The full variable domain, with the rest looked up from reference TRBV9 and TRBJ2-2, is DSGVTQTPKHLITATGQRVTLRCSPRSGDLSVYWYQQSLDQGLQFLIQYYNGEERAKGNILERFSAQQFPDLHSELNLSSLELGDSALYFCASTTGGAGGPGELFFGEGSRLTVL.

This chain connects TRBV3-1 (or the pseudogene TRBV3-2) to TRBJ2-5; TRBD2 might be the D (5 bases). Germline V gene sequence: CDR1 LGHDT, CDR2 YNNKEL (reference sequence). Trimming shortened V by 5 bases and J by 5 bases, and 24 bases separated the two germline ends. CDR3 length: 17 amino acids. CDR3 protein: CASSSKARGLPSETQYF. CDR3 DNA: TGTGCCAGCAGCTCCAAAGCGCGCGGACTCCCCTCGGAGACCCAGTACTTC.

This clone was detected only a few times. In DNA, the CDR3 is TGCAAGGCTGGGGATCACTATGGCTACACCTTC. Protein: CKAGDHYGYTF. The chain uses TRBV29-1 and TRBJ1-2; D not certain. The V gene's germline CDR1 is SQVTM and CDR2 ANQGSEA. The CDR3 loop spans 11 amino acids.

Written as DNA, the CDR3 is TGTGCCAGCAGTGAAGGGGTAAAGGGGACACTCGTAAACACCATATATTTT. This gives the protein CASSEGVKGTLVNTIYF. The V gene is TRBV6-1, the J gene TRBJ1-3; D is perhaps TRBD1 (6 bases). The CDR3 is 17 residues long. Germline lookup yields CDR1 MNHNS and CDR2 SASEGT. Trimming removed 1 base at V and 6 bases at J, with 19 bases between.

The chain employs TRBV28 and TRBJ1-2; D not resolved. Germline assignment: CDR1 MDHEN and CDR2 SYDVKM. The CDR3 has 12 amino acids. V lost 3 bases to trimming and J lost 5 bases, with 7 bases between them. CDR3 nucleotide sequence: TGTGCCAGCAGTTTGGGAGATTATGGCTACACCTTC. It is translated as CASSLGDYGYTF.

This clone was seen only once. The chain is built from TRBV6-6 and TRBJ1-5; D may be TRBD1 (6 bases). CDR1 and CDR2 from the germline V gene are MNHNY and SVGAGI (reference sequence). CDR3 length: 15 residues. V was pared by 5 bases and J by 3 bases, with 14 bases between. The DNA for the CDR3 is TGTGCCAGCAGTCAAGGGACAACGGACAATCAGCCCCAGCATTTT. Translation: CASSQGTTDNQPQHF.

This CDR3 reads CASSQEYTGELFF. CDR3 bases: TGTGCCAGCAGCCAAGAGTACACCGGGGAGCTGTTTTTT. The J gene is TRBJ2-2, the V gene TRBV4-2; D ambiguous. CDR1 is LGHNA, CDR2 YNFKEQ, per germline. This CDR3 spans 13 amino acids. The V end lost 0 bases, the J end lost 3 bases, and 2 bases lay between the germline ends.

Only a few counts were recorded for this clone. This rearrangement joins TRBV27 to TRBJ2-7; the D call may be TRBD1 or TRBD2 (5 bases each). Trimming cost V 4 bases and J 12 bases, with 13 bases left between them. In germline, CDR1 is MNHEY, CDR2 SMNVEV (reference sequence). This CDR3 is 11 amino acids long. CDR3 residues: CASSSGGTAYF. The DNA of the CDR3 is TGTGCCAGCAGTTCAGGTGGGACCGCGTACTTC.

The gene calls are TRBV28 and TRBJ2-2, with D maybe TRBD1 (6 bases). Germline V CDR1 and CDR2: MDHEN, SYDVKM. V dropped 3 bases and J dropped 7 bases, with 6 bases sitting between them. This CDR3 comprises 12 residues. For the CDR3, the DNA is TGTGCCAGCAGTTTGGACAGCGGGGAGCTGTTTTTT. Its translation: CASSLDSGELFF.

This clone was counted a single time. This sequence joins TRBV5-6 and TRBJ2-7; 8 bases align to TRBD1. CDR1 SGHDT and CDR2 YYEEEE come from the germline V gene. The CDR3 spans 16 residues. With V trimmed by 4 bases and J by 0 bases, 9 bases remained unmatched. This CDR3 reads CASSLTRTGFSYEQYF. CDR3 nucleotides: TGTGCCAGCAGCCTAACACGGACAGGGTTCTCCTACGAGCAGTACTTC. The full variable domain, in which reference TRBV5-6 and TRBJ2-7 provide the parts outside the CDR3, is DAGVTQSPTHLIKTRGQQVTLRCSPKSGHDTVSWYQQALGQGPQFIFQYYEEEERQRGNFPDRFSGHQFPNYSSELNVNALLLGDSALYLCASSLTRTGFSYEQYFGPGTRLTVT.

The V gene is TRBV12-5, the J gene TRBJ2-1; the match to TRBD1 covers 9 bases. The CDR3 has 15 residues. J lost 8 bases, V lost 7 bases, and 12 bases had no gene match. Germline V gives CDR1 LGHNT, CDR2 FRNRAP. Here the CDR3 DNA reads TGTGCTAGTGCCTTGGGACAGGGCGTAAGCGATGAGCAGTTCTTC. As protein: CASALGQGVSDEQFF.

This clone was observed a handful of times. CDR3 residues: CASSFYRGGGYTF. CDR3 nucleotides: TGTGCCAGCAGTTTTTACAGGGGTGGGGGCTACACCTTC. V and J are TRBV12-3 or TRBV12-4 and TRBJ1-2, with 7 bases identical to TRBD1. The CDR3 is 13 amino acids. Trimming took 3 bases from V and 8 from J; bases not matched to a gene: 6.

The gene calls are TRBV5-4 and TRBJ1-4; no clear D gene. V was pared by 4 bases and J by 0 bases, with 4 bases between. Per the germline V gene, CDR1 is SGHNT and CDR2 is YYREEE (reference sequence). This CDR3 is 13 amino acids long. This chain's CDR3 is CASSTTTNEKLFF. The CDR3 coding sequence is TGTGCCAGCAGCACGACAACTAATGAAAAACTGTTTTTT.